This TCR beta chain was found in a study of cytomegalovirus exposure and HLA in healthy donors. General study results and limits: In vitro testing confirmed a few CMV-associated chains as specific for CMV antigens.

Sequencing used immunoSEQ multiplex PCR; TCRdb keeps in-frame clones, though not all of them. Among 180,000 or so clones listed, roughly 84% were seen once. Details on this clone: Its antigen remains unidentified.

CDR1 is SEHNR and CDR2 is FQNEAQ in the germline V gene (reference sequence). The CDR3 runs to 14 residues. V dropped 6 bases and J dropped 4; count of bases not matched to a gene: 4. The genes are TRBV7-9 and TRBJ2-7; 12 bases agree with TRBD1. This receptor was identified in a woman aged 25-40 years in good health and CMV-seropositive. What was sequenced was PBMCs. CDR3 sequence: CASRLGQGAYEQYF. CDR3 sequence (DNA): TGTGCCAGCAGGCTGGGACAGGGGGCTTACGAGCAGTACTTC.